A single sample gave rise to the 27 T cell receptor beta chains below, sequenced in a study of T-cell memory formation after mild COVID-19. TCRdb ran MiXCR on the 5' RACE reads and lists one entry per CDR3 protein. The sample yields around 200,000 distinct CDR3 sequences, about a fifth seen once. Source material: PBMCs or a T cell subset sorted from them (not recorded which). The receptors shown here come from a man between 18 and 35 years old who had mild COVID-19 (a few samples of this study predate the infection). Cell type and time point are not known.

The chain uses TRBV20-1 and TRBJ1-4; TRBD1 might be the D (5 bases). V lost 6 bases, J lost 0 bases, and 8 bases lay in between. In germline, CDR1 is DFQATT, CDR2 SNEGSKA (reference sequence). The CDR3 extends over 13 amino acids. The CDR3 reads CSATGPTNEKLFF. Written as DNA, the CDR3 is TGCAGTGCCACAGGTCCAACTAATGAAAAACTGTTTTTT.

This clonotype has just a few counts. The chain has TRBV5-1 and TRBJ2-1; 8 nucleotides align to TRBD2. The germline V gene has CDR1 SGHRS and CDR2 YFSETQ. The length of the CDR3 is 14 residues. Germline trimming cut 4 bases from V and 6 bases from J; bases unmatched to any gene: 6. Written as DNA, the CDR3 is TGCGCCAGCAGCAACGGACTAGCCCTCAATGAGCAGTTCTTC. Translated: CASSNGLALNEQFF. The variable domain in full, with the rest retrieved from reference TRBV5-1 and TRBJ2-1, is KAGVTQTPRYLIKTRGQQVTLSCSPISGHRSVSWYQQTPGQGLQFLFEYFSETQRNKGNFPGRFSGRQFSNSRSEMNVSTLELGDSALYLCASSNGLALNEQFFGPGTRLTVL.

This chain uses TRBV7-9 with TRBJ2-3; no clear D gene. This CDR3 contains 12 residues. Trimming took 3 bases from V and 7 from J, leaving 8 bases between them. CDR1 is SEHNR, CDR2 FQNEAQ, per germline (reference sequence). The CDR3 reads CASSFPRNTQYF. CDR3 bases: TGTGCCAGCAGCTTCCCCCGGAATACGCAGTATTTT.

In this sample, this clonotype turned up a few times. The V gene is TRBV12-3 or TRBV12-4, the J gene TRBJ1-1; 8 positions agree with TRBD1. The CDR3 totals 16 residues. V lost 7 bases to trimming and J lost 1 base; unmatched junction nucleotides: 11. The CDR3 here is CASIGSGGATNTEAFF. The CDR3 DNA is TGTGCCAGCATCGGTTCAGGGGGCGCGACGAACACTGAAGCTTTCTTT.

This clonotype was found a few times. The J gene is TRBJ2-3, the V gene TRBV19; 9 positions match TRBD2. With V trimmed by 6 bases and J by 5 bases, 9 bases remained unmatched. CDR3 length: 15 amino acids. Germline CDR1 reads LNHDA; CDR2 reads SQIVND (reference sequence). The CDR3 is CASSPSSGAGDTQYF. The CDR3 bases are TGTGCCAGTAGCCCTTCTAGCGGGGCGGGAGATACGCAGTATTTT.

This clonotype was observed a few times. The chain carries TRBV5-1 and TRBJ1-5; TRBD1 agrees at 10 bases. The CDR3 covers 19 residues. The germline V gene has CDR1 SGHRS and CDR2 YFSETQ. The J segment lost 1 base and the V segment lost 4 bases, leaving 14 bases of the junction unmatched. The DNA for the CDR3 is TGCGCCAGCAGCCTCGGGACAGGGGAGAAGGGTTGGAGCAATCAGCCCCAGCATTTT. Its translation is CASSLGTGEKGWSNQPQHF.

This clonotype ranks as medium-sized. The CDR3 DNA sequence: TGTGCCAGCACCTTGGGGACTAGCGGGAGGCATACGCAGTATTTT. Amino acid sequence: CASTLGTSGRHTQYF. The chain employs TRBV7-9 and TRBJ2-3; TRBD2 aligns across 15 bases. V was pared by 7 bases and J by 7 bases, with 6 bases of the junction left unmatched. The CDR3 has 15 residues. Germline loops: CDR1 SEHNR, CDR2 FQNEAQ (reference sequence).

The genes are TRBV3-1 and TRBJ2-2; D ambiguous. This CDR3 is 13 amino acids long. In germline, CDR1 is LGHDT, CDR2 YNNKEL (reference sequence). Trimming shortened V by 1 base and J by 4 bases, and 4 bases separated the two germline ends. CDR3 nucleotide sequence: TGTGCCAGCAGCCAAGGGTTCACCGGGGAGCTGTTTTTT. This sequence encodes CASSQGFTGELFF. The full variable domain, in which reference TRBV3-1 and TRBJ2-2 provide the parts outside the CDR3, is DTAVSQTPKYLVTQMGNDKSIKCEQNLGHDTMYWYKQDSKKFLKIMFSYNNKELIINETVPNRFSPKSPDKAHLNLHINSLELGDSAVYFCASSQGFTGELFFGEGSRLTVL.

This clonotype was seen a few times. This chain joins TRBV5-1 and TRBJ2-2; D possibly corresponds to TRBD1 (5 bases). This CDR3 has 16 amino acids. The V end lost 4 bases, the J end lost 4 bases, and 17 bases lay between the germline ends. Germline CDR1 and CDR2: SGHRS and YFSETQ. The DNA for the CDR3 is TGCGCCAGCAGCGCGGCGGCAGGGTTGGCCACCGGGGAGCTGTTTTTT. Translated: CASSAAAGLATGELFF.

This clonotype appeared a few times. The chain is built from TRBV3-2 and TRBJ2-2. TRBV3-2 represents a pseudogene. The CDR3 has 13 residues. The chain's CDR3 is CASKQRDTGELFF. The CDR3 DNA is TGTGCCAGCAAGCAGAGAGACACCGGGGAGCTGTTTTTT.

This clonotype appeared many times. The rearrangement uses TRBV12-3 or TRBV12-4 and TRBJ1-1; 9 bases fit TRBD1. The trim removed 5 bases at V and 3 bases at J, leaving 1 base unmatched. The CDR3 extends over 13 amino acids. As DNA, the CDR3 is TGTGCCAGCAGTCGGACAGGGGACACTGAAGCTTTCTTT. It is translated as CASSRTGDTEAFF.

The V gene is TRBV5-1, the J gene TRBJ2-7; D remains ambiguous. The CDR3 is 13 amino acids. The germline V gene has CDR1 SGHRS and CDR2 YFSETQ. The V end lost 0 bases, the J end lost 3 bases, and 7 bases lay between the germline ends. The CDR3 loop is CASSLEGSYEQYV. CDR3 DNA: TGCGCCAGCAGCTTGGAGGGCAGCTACGAGCAGTACGTC.

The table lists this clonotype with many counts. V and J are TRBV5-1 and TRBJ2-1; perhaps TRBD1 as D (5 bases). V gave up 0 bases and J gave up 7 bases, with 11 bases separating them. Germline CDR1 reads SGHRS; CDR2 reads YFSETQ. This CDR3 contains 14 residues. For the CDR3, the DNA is TGCGCCAGCAGCTTGGGGCCACCAGGGAATGAGCAGTTCTTC. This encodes CASSLGPPGNEQFF. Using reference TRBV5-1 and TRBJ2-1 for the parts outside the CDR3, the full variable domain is KAGVTQTPRYLIKTRGQQVTLSCSPISGHRSVSWYQQTPGQGLQFLFEYFSETQRNKGNFPGRFSGRQFSNSRSEMNVSTLELGDSALYLCASSLGPPGNEQFFGPGTRLTVL.

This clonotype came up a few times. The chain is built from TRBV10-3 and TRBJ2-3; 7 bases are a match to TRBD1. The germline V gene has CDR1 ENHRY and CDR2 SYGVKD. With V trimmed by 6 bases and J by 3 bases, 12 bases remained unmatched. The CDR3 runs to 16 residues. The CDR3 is CAISPLIEQGTDTQYF. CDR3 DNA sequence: TGTGCCATCAGCCCTCTTATTGAACAGGGGACAGATACGCAGTATTTT.

The CDR3 DNA reads as TGTGCCAGCACCATAGCGGGTGGGAGCTCCTACGAGCAGTACTTC. Its protein is CASTIAGGSSYEQYF. The chain recombines TRBV7-2 with TRBJ2-7; 7 bases are shared with TRBD2. Losses at the gene ends were 7 bases for V and 0 bases for J; bases not matched to a gene: 9. The CDR3 runs 15 residues. CDR1 SGHTA and CDR2 FQGNSA come from the germline V gene. Based on the CDR3 plus reference TRBV7-2 and TRBJ2-7, the full variable domain is GAGVSQSPSNKVTEKGKDVELRCDPISGHTALYWYRQSLGQGLEFLIYFQGNSAPDKSGLPSDRFSAERTGGSVSTLTIQRTQQEDSAVYLCASTIAGGSSYEQYFGPGTRLTVT.

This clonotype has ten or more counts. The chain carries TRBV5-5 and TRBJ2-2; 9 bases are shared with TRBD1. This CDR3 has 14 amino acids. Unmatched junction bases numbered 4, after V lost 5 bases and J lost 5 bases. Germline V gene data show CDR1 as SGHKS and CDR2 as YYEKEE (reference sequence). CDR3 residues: CASRYGQGTGELFF. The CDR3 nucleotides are TGTGCCAGCAGATACGGACAGGGGACCGGGGAGCTGTTTTTT. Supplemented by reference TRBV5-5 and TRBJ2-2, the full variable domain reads DAGVTQSPTHLIKTRGQQVTLRCSPISGHKSVSWYQQVLGQGPQFIFQYYEKEERGRGNFPDRFSARQFPNYSSELNVNALLLGDSALYLCASRYGQGTGELFFGEGSRLTVL.

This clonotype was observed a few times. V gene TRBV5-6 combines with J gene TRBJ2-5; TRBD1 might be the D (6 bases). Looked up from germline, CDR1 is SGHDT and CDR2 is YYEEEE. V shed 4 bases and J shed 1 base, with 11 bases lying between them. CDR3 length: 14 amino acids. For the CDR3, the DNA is TGTGCCAGCAGCCGAAGGGACACCCAAGAGACCCAGTACTTC. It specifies CASSRRDTQETQYF.

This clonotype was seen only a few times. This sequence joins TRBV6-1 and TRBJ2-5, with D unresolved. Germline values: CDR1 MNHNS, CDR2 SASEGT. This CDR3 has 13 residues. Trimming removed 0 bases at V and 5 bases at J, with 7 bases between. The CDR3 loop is CASSEALPETQYF. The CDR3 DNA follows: TGTGCCAGCAGTGAAGCCCTACCGGAGACCCAGTACTTC.

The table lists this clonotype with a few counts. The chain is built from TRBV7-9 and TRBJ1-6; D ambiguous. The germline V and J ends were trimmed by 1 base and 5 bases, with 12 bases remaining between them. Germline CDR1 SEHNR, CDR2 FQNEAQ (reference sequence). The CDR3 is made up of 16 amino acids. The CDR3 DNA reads TGTGCCAGCAGCTTAGTCGTGGGTTTAAATAATTCACCCCTCCACTTT. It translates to CASSLVVGLNNSPLHF.

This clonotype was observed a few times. For the CDR3, the DNA is TGCGCCAGCAGCTCGGGACAGCCTTCGGCTAATACGCAGTATTTT. It translates to CASSSGQPSANTQYF. The chain couples TRBV5-1 to TRBJ2-3, with TRBD1 matching 7 bases. Germline V CDR1 and CDR2: SGHRS, YFSETQ. Unmatched junction bases numbered 11, after V lost 3 bases and J lost 7 bases. The CDR3 sequence is 15 residues long.

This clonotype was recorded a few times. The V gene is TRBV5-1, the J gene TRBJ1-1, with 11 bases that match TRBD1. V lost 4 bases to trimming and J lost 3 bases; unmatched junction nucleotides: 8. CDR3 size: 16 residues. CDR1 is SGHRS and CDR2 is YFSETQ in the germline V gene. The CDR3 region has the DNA TGCGCCAGCAGCACTCAAGGGACAGGGGGGGACACTGAAGCTTTCTTT. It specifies CASSTQGTGGDTEAFF.

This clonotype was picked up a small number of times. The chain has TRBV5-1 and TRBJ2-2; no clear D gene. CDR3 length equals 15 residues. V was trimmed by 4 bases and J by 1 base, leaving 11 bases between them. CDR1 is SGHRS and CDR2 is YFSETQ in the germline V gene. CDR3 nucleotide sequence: TGCGCCAGCAGCCCCCCACTTGGGAACACCGGGGAGCTGTTTTTT. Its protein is CASSPPLGNTGELFF.

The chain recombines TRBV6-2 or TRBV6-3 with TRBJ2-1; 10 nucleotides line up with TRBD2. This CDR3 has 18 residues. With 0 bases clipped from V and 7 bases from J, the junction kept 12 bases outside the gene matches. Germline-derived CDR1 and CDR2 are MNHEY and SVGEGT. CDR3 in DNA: TGTGCCAGCAGTTACTCTCTAGAGAGCGGGGGGGCCGAGAATGAGCAGTTCTTC. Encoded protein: CASSYSLESGGAENEQFF.

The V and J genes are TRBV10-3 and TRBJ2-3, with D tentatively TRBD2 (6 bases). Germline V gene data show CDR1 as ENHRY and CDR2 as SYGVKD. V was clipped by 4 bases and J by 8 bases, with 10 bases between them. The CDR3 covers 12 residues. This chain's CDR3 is CAISGMGGTQYF. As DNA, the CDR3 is TGTGCCATCAGTGGGATGGGAGGTACGCAGTATTTT.

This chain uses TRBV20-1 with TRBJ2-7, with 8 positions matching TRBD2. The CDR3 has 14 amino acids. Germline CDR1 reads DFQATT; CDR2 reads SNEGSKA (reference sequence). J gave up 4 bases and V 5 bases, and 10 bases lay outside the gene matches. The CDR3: CSAGAVAGSYEQYV. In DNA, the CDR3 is TGCAGTGCTGGGGCCGTAGCGGGGTCTTACGAGCAGTACGTC.

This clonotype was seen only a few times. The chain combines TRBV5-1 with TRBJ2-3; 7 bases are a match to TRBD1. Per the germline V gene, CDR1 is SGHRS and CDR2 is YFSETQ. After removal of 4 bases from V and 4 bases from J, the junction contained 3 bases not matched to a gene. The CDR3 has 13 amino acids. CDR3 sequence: CASSPTGPDTQYF. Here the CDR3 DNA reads TGCGCCAGCAGCCCGACAGGGCCAGATACGCAGTATTTT.

The CDR3 is CSARGIQGRTEAFF. The CDR3 nucleotides read TGCAGTGCTAGAGGTATTCAGGGGAGGACTGAAGCTTTCTTT. V and J are TRBV20-1 and TRBJ1-1; D might be TRBD1 (6 bases). The V gene lost 1 base and the J gene lost 5 bases, with 14 bases spanning the gap. The V gene's germline CDR1 is DFQATT and CDR2 SNEGSKA (reference sequence). The CDR3 covers 14 residues.